The source of this TCR beta chain is a study of tumor-infiltrating lymphocytes in primary liver carcinoma. The overall study: The patient population consisted of men and women between 30 and 69 years of age. Read depth, roughly 3.5 to 8 million productive TCRbeta reads, did not differ significantly between tissues.

This clonotype is termed medium-sized. From approximately 0.5 ug of total RNA, TCR beta-specific cDNA was reverse-transcribed using a constant-region primer. Three-round nested multiplex PCR performed with slightly modified ARM-PCR produced the TCR beta libraries. A single record per CDR3 protein comes from TCRdb applying MiXCR to the multiplex PCR reads. The sample carries approximately 79,000 distinct CDR3 sequences, nearly 70% recorded once. Investigators took RNA and DNA out together from about 21-30 mg of unsorted bulk tissue. Every tumor specimen contained over 75% viable tumor cells. The receptor was derived from a man aged 40-50 years with primary liver carcinoma and hepatitis B virus infection. The sequenced sample consisted of liver tumor tissue from sampling region 4. Stated subset: tumor region T4, right-lateral pole.

CDR3 bases: TGTGCCAGCAGCTTGAGCGGCGTGACGCGAGAGACCCAGTACTTC. Amino acids: CASSLSGVTRETQYF. The V call is TRBV11-1, the J call TRBJ2-5, with D perhaps TRBD2 (5 bases). In germline, CDR1 is SGHAT, CDR2 FQDESV (reference sequence). With 3 bases removed from V and 4 bases from J, the gap between germline ends came to 15 bases. This CDR3 is built from 15 residues. Filled out from reference TRBV11-1 and TRBJ2-5, the complete variable domain reads EAEVAQSPRYKITEKSQAVAFWCDPISGHATLYWYRQILGQGPELLVQFQDESVVDDSQLPKDRFSAERLKGVDSTLKIQPAELGDSAMYLCASSLSGVTRETQYFGPGTRLLVL.